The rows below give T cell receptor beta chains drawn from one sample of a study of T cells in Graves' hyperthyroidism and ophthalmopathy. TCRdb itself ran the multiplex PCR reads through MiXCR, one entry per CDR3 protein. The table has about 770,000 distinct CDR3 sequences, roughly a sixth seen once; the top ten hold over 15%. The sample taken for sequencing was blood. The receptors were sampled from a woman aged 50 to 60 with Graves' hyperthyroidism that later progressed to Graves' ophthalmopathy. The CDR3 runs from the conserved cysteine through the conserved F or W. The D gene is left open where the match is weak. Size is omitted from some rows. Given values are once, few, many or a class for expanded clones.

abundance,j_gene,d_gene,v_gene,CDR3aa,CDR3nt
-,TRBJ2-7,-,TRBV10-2,CASSGGTDYYEQYF,TGCGCCAGCAGTGGGGGGACGGATTATTACGAGCAGTACTTC
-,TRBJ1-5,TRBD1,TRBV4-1,CASSQVRAGGQPQHF,TGCGCCAGCAGCCAAGTGAGGGCAGGGGGTCAGCCCCAGCATTTT
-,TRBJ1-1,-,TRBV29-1,CSVLLLNTEAFF,TGCAGCGTCCTCCTCTTGAACACTGAAGCTTTCTTT
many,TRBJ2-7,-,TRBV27,CASSLRLGQSYEQYF,TGTGCCAGCAGTTTGAGACTAGGACAGTCCTACGAGCAGTACTTC
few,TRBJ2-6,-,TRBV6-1,CASRSPPPGANVLTF,TGTGCCAGCAGAAGTCCCCCGCCTGGGGCCAACGTCCTGACTTTC
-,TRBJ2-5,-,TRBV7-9,CASSLESGRETQYF,TGTGCCAGCAGCTTAGAATCAGGGCGGGAGACCCAGTACTTC
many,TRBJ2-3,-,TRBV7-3,CASSLVRVTSTDTQYF,TGTGCCAGCAGCTTAGTGAGGGTTACTAGCACAGATACGCAGTATTTT
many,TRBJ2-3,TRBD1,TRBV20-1,CSANGQGASDTQYF,TGCAGTGCTAATGGACAGGGGGCTTCAGATACGCAGTATTTT
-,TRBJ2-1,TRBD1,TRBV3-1,CASSTPGQRDNEQFF,TGTGCCAGCAGTACTCCGGGACAGAGAGACAATGAGCAGTTCTTC
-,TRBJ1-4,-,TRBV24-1,CAVREVRPRRDATNEKLFF,TGTGCCGTTCGAGAGGTTAGGCCCAGGAGAGATGCAACTAATGAAAAACTGTTTTTT
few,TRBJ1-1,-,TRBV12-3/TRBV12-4,CASSFFLPTEAFF,TGTGCCAGCAGTTTTTTCCTGCCCACTGAAGCTTTCTTT
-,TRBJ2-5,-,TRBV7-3,CASSLMPNVGETQYF,TGTGCCAGCAGCTTAATGCCAAATGTGGGGGAGACCCAGTACTTC
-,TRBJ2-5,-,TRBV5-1,CASSSAEAGALPQETQYF,TGCGCCAGCAGCTCTGCCGAGGCAGGGGCCCTTCCACAAGAGACCCAGTACTTC
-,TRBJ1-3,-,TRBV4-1,CASSQDIEDSGNTIYF,TGCGCCAGCAGCCAAGATATCGAGGACTCTGGAAACACCATATATTTT
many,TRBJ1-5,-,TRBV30,CAWGGHSNQPQHF,TGTGCCTGGGGGGGACATAGCAATCAGCCCCAGCATTTT
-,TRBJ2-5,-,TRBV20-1,CSARAKTTSRETQYF,TGCAGTGCTAGAGCCAAGACAACCTCCAGGGAGACCCAGTACTTC
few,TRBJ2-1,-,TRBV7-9,CASRFRDSYLHEQFF,TGTGCCAGCAGATTCCGGGACTCCTATTTGCATGAGCAGTTCTTC
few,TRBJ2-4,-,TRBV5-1,CASGLASAGWNIQYF,TGCGCCAGCGGCTTGGCCAGTGCAGGGTGGAACATTCAGTACTTC
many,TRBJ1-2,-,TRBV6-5,CASSSRHFGWLYGYTF,TGTGCCAGCAGTTCCCGGCATTTTGGGTGGCTCTATGGCTACACCTTC
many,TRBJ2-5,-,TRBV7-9,CASSSDTQETQYF,TGTGCCAGCAGCTCGGACACCCAAGAGACCCAGTACTTC
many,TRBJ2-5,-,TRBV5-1,CASSLIRETQYF,TGCGCCAGCAGCTTGATACGAGAGACCCAGTACTTC
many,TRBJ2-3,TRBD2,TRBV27,CASSFGYGGSTDTQYF,TGTGCCAGCAGTTTCGGATACGGGGGGAGCACAGATACGCAGTATTTT
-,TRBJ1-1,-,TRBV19,CASSWSQGNTEAFF,TGTGCCAGTAGTTGGTCCCAGGGTAACACTGAAGCTTTCTTT
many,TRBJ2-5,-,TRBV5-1,CASSSQGSQETQYF,TGCGCCAGCAGCTCCCAGGGGAGTCAAGAGACCCAGTACTTC
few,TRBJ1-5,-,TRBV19,CASTRAGGRPAGQPQHF,TGTGCCAGTACTCGCGCTGGAGGGCGTCCCGCCGGTCAGCCCCAGCATTTT
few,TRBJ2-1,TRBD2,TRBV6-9,CASSSGSGGSYNEQFF,TGTGCCAGCAGTTCCGGTAGCGGGGGGTCCTACAATGAGCAGTTCTTC
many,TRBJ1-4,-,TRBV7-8,CASSPGVTNEKLFF,TGTGCCAGCAGCCCAGGGGTAACTAATGAAAAACTGTTTTTT
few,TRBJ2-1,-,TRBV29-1,CSVEDGRSSYNEQFF,TGCAGCGTTGAAGATGGCCGGAGCTCCTACAATGAGCAGTTCTTC
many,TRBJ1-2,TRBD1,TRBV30,CAWTGTGNYGYTF,TGTGCCTGGACAGGGACAGGAAACTATGGCTACACCTTC
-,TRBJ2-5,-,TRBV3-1,CASSQGGAGWETQYF,TGTGCCAGCAGCCAAGGGGGGGCTGGTTGGGAGACCCAGTACTTC
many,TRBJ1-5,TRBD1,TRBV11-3,CAPAKGAYRNQPQHF,TGTGCCCCAGCCAAGGGGGCCTATCGCAATCAGCCCCAGCATTTT
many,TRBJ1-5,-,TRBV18,CASSSIRTSGNQPQHF,TGTGCCAGCTCATCTATTAGGACAAGCGGAAATCAGCCCCAGCATTTT
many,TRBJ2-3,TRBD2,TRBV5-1,CASSLGTSGFTDTQYF,TGCGCCAGCAGCCTTGGGACTAGCGGGTTTACCGATACGCAGTATTTT
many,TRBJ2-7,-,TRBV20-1,CSAKQTAPYEQYF,TGCAGTGCGAAACAGACGGCCCCCTACGAGCAGTACTTC
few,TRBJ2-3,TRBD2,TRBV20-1,CSAAASGGPSTDTQYF,TGCAGTGCCGCCGCCAGCGGGGGGCCTAGCACAGATACGCAGTATTTT
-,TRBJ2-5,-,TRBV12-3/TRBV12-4,CASSFQGGGTQYF,TGTGCCAGCAGTTTCCAGGGGGGGGGGACCCAGTACTTC
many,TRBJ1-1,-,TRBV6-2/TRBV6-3,CASSYILNTEAFF,TGTGCCAGCAGTTACATCCTTAACACTGAAGCTTTCTTT
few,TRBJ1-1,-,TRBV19,CASSISAAATEAFF,TGTGCCAGTAGTATTTCGGCGGCAGCCACTGAAGCTTTCTTT
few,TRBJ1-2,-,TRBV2,CASSEWLGTNLGSYTF,TGTGCCAGCAGTGAATGGCTAGGCACCAACCTAGGGAGCTACACCTTC
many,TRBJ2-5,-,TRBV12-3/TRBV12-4,CASSPTRGGIEGETQYF,TGTGCCAGCAGCCCCACTAGGGGGGGGATAGAGGGAGAGACCCAGTACTTC
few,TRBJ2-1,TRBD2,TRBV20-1,CVWGTSTYNEQFF,TGCGTATGGGGGACTAGTACGTACAATGAGCAGTTCTTC
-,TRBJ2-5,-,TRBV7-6,CASTPPESETQYF,TGTGCCAGCACCCCCCCGGAGTCAGAGACCCAGTACTTC
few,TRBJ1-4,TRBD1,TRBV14,CASSPTAGTGDEKLFF,TGTGCCAGCAGTCCTACCGCCGGGACAGGGGACGAAAAACTGTTTTTT
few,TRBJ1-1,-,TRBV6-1,CASSPGYGTEAFF,TGTGCCAGCAGCCCAGGGTACGGCACTGAAGCTTTCTTT
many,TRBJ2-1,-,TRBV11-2,CASSQIQGWYNEQFF,TGTGCCAGCAGCCAGATTCAGGGGTGGTACAATGAGCAGTTCTTC
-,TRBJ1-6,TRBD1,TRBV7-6,CASSSHRDSNSPLHF,TGTGCCAGCAGCTCCCACCGGGACAGTAATTCACCCCTCCACTTT
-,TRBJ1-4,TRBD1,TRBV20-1,CGAKTGGNEKLFF,TGCGGTGCCAAGACAGGGGGAAATGAAAAACTGTTTTTT
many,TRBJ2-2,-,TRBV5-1,CASSLDTSSTGELFF,TGCGCCAGCAGCTTGGATACTAGTAGCACCGGGGAGCTGTTTTTT
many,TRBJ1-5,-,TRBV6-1,CASIGTSEVQPQHF,TGTGCCAGCATAGGAACAAGCGAGGTTCAGCCCCAGCATTTT
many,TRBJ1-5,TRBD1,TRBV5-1,CASSLDGTADQPQHF,TGCGCCAGCAGCTTGGATGGGACAGCAGATCAGCCCCAGCATTTT
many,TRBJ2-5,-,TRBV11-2,CASSLGVKETQYF,TGTGCCAGCAGCTTAGGAGTGAAAGAGACCCAGTACTTC
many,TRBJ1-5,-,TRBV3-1,CASSPKDSAGNQPQHF,TGTGCCAGCAGCCCAAAGGACAGTGCAGGCAATCAGCCCCAGCATTTT
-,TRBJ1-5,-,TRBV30,CAWNRDSNQPQHF,TGTGCCTGGAACAGGGATAGCAATCAGCCCCAGCATTTT
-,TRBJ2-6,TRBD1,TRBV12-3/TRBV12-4,CASSPDRDTGANVLTF,TGTGCCAGCAGTCCCGACAGGGATACTGGGGCCAACGTCCTGACTTTC
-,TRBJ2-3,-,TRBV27,CASSFHGTDTQYF,TGTGCCAGCAGTTTCCATGGCACAGATACGCAGTATTTT
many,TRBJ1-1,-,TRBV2,CASRQGGLFTEAFF,TGTGCCAGCAGGCAGGGCGGGTTGTTCACTGAAGCTTTCTTT